One and the same sample provided the 8 T cell receptor beta chains below, sequenced in a study of T cell responses to AZD1222 COVID-19 vaccine. The protocol was immunoSEQ multiplex PCR, while the TCRdb copy is restricted to in-frame clones and leaves out a portion. This repertoire shows about 150,000 clones, around nine tenths found once; its top ten account for about 5.3%. This specimen was peripheral blood, taken on day 0 of AZD1222 vaccination. These receptors all come from an adult in good health.

V and J are TRBV28 and TRBJ1-4; 10 bases line up with TRBD1. With V trimmed by 5 bases and J by 8 bases, 5 bases remained unmatched. CDR3 length equals 14 residues. Germline V gives CDR1 MDHEN, CDR2 SYDVKM. The CDR3 loop reads CASSVGQGGEKLFF. CDR3 in DNA: TGTGCCAGCAGTGTAGGACAGGGGGGGGAAAAACTGTTTTTT.

The CDR3 sequence: CASSPPTGRVGSNEQYF. CDR3 nucleotides: TGTGCCAGCAGTCCCCCCACAGGGAGAGTGGGTTCTAACGAGCAGTACTTC. The rearrangement joins TRBV28 to TRBJ2-7; tentative D call: TRBD1 (6 bases). Trimming shortened V by 5 bases and J by 5 bases, and 25 bases separated the two germline ends. The CDR3 consists of 17 residues. Germline V gene lookup returns CDR1 MDHEN and CDR2 SYDVKM.

The gene calls are TRBV27 and TRBJ1-1; D not resolved. The CDR3 spans 12 residues. Germline CDR1 is MNHEY and CDR2 is SMNVEV (reference sequence). Trimming left V 4 bases short and J 7 bases short, with 10 bases between. CDR3 region: CASSSLSGEAFF. The CDR3 DNA sequence: TGTGCCAGCAGTTCCCTCTCCGGTGAAGCTTTCTTT.

The chain links TRBV3-1 (or the pseudogene TRBV3-2) to TRBJ2-1; 9 nucleotides match TRBD1. The J segment lost 7 bases and the V segment lost 0 bases, leaving 13 bases of the junction unmatched. The CDR3 extends over 18 amino acids. Germline V CDR1 and CDR2: LGHDT, YNNKEL (reference sequence). CDR3: CASSQDNGQGIRWNEQFF. The CDR3 DNA follows: TGTGCCAGCAGCCAAGATAACGGACAGGGGATCCGTTGGAATGAGCAGTTCTTC.

V and J are TRBV19 and TRBJ1-5; TRBD1 is a possible D gene (5 bases). The CDR3 length is 16 residues. V lost 5 bases to trimming and J lost 3 bases, with 17 bases between them. Germline assignment: CDR1 LNHDA and CDR2 SQIVND (reference sequence). CDR3 bases: TGTGCCAGTAGTCGCCGAGGGGTGGTCACCAATCAGCCCCAGCATTTT. This codes for CASSRRGVVTNQPQHF. Together with reference TRBV19 and TRBJ1-5, the CDR3 gives the full variable domain: DGGITQSPKYLFRKEGQNVTLSCEQNLNHDAMYWYRQDPGQGLRLIYYSQIVNDFQKGDIAEGYSVSREKKESFPLTVTSAQKNPTAFYLCASSRRGVVTNQPQHFGDGTRLSIL.

This clone was seen a handful of times. V and J are TRBV7-3 and TRBJ2-1, with 8 bases lining up with TRBD2. J was trimmed by 7 bases and V by 5 bases; bases with no gene match: 10. Looked up from germline, CDR1 is SGHTA and CDR2 is FQGTGA. The CDR3 contains 15 residues. The CDR3 loop is CASSGSGTRGNEQFF. The CDR3 DNA follows: TGTGCCAGCAGCGGCTCAGGGACTAGGGGTAATGAGCAGTTCTTC.

The rearrangement links TRBV18 to TRBJ1-6, with D hard to call. Germline values: CDR1 KGHSH, CDR2 LQKENI. V was shortened by 3 bases and J by 7 bases, with 13 bases between the two germline ends. The CDR3 is made up of 15 amino acids. The CDR3 region has the DNA TGTGCCAGCTCACCTAGGGAGGGAGTGAATTCACCCCTCCACTTT. Translation gives CASSPREGVNSPLHF.

The chain employs TRBV20-1 and TRBJ2-1; no clear D gene. Trimming cost V 6 bases and J 0 bases, with 6 bases left between them. This CDR3 is 12 amino acids long. Germline V gives CDR1 DFQATT, CDR2 SNEGSKA (reference sequence). The CDR3 is CSASGSYNEQFF. The CDR3 DNA reads as TGCAGTGCCAGTGGCTCCTACAATGAGCAGTTCTTC.